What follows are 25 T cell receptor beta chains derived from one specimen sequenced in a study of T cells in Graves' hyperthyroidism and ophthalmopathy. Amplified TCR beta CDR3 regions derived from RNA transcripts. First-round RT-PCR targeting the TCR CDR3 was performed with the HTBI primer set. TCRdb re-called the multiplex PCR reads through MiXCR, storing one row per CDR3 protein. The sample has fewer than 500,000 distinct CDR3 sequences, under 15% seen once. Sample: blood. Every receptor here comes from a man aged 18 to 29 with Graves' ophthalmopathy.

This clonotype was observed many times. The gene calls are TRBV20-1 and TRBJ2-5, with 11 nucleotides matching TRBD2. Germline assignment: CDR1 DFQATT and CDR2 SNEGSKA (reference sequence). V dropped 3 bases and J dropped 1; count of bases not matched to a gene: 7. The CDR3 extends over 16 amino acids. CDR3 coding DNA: TGCAGTGCTAGCCCAGGACTAGCGGGTCCCCAAGAGACCCAGTACTTC. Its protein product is CSASPGLAGPQETQYF.

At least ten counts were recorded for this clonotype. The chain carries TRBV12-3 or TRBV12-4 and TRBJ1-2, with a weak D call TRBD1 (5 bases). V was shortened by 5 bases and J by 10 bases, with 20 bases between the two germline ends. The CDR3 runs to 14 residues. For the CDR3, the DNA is TGTGCCAGCAGTGATGGGACGGGTCGCACGGTCTACACCTTC. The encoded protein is CASSDGTGRTVYTF.

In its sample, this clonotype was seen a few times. This CDR3 reads CASSQGTLAGLSTDTQYF. As DNA, the CDR3 is TGTGCCAGCAGCCAAGGGACTTTAGCGGGACTTAGCACAGATACGCAGTATTTT. The V gene is TRBV3-1, the J gene TRBJ2-3; TRBD2 matches at 8 bases. The CDR3 spans 18 residues. CDR1 and CDR2 (germline): LGHDT, YNNKEL (reference sequence). V shed 1 base and J 0 bases; nucleotides not matched to a gene: 9.

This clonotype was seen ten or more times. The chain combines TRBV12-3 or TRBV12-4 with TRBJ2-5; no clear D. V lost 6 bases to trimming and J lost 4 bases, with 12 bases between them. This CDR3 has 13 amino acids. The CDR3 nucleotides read TGTGCCAGCAGCCCCCCAGCAGGAGAGACCCAGTACTTC. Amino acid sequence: CASSPPAGETQYF.

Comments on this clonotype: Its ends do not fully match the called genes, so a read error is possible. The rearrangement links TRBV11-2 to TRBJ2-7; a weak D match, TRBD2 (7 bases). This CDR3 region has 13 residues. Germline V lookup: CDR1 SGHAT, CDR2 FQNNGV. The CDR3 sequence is CAGSLGGGYEQYF. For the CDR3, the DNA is TGTGCCGGCAGCTTAGGGGGGGGCTACGAGCAGTACTTC. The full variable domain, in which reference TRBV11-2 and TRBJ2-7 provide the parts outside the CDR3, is EAGVAQSPRYKIIEKRQSVAFWCNPISGHATLYWYQQILGQGPKLLIQFQNNGVVDDSQLPKDRFSAERLKGVDSTLKIQPAKLEDSAVYLCAGSLGGGYEQYFGPGTRLTVT.

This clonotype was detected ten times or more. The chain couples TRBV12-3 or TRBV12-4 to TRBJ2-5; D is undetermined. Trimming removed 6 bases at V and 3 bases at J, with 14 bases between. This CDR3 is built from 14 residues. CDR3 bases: TGTGCCAGCAGGCAACTTTCGAAGGAAGAGACCCAGTACTTC. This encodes CASRQLSKEETQYF.

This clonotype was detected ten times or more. Here the CDR3 reads CAISEEGGTDTQYF. DNA of the CDR3: TGTGCCATCAGTGAGGAAGGCGGCACAGATACGCAGTATTTT. The chain has TRBV10-3 and TRBJ2-3; D is unclear. Trimming removed 2 bases at V and 1 base at J, with 7 bases between. CDR1 ENHRY and CDR2 SYGVKD come from the germline V gene. CDR3 length: 14 residues.

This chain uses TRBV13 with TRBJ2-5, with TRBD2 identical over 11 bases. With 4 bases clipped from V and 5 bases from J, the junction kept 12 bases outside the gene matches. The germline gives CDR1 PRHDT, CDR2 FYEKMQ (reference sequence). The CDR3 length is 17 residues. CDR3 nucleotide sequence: TGTGCCAGCAGCTCTGGCGGTAGCGGGGGGGCCGAGGAGACCCAGTACTTC. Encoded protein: CASSSGGSGGAEETQYF. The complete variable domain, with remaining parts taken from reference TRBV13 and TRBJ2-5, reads AAGVIQSPRHLIKEKRETATLKCYPIPRHDTVYWYQQGPGQDPQFLISFYEKMQSDKGSIPDRFSAQQFSDYHSELNMSSLELGDSALYFCASSSGGSGGAEETQYFGPGTRLLVL.

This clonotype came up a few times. The CDR3 nucleotides are TGTGCCACCAGTGATCACACCAGCTCCTACAATGAGCAGTTCTTC. It yields the protein CATSDHTSSYNEQFF. The chain employs TRBV24-1 and TRBJ2-1, with D unresolved. CDR3 length equals 15 residues. The germline gives CDR1 KGHDR, CDR2 SFDVKD. The V gene lost 3 bases and the J gene lost 0 bases, with 8 bases spanning the gap.

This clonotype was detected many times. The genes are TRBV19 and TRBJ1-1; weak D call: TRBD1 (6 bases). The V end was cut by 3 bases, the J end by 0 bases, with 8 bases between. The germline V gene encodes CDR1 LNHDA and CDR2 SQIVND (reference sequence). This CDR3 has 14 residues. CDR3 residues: CASSIGQMNTEAFF. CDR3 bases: TGTGCCAGTAGTATCGGACAGATGAACACTGAAGCTTTCTTT.

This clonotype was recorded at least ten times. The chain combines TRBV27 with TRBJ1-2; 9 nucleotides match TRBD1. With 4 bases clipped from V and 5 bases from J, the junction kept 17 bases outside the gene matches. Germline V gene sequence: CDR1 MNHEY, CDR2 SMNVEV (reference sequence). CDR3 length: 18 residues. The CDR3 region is CASSSPGVPGQGDYGYTF. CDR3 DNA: TGTGCCAGCAGTTCCCCCGGGGTCCCGGGACAGGGAGATTATGGCTACACCTTC.

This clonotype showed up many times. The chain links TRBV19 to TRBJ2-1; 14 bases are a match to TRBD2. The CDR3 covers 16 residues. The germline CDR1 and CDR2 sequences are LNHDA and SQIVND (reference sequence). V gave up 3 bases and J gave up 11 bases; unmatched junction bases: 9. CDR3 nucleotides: TGTGCCAGTAGTATCCCTGGGACTAGCGGGAGTGTGAAGCAGTTCTTC. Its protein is CASSIPGTSGSVKQFF.

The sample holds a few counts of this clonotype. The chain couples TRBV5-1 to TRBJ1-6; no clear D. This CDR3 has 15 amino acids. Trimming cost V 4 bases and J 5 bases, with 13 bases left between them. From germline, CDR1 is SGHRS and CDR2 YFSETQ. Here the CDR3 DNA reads TGCGCCAGCAGCCGCAGAGAACTAGATAATTCACCCCTCCACTTT. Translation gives CASSRRELDNSPLHF.

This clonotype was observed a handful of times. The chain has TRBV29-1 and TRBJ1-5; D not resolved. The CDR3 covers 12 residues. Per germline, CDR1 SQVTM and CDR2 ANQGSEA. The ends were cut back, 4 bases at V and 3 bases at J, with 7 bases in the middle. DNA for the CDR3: TGCAGCGTTGGGGCAGACAATCAGCCCCAGCATTTT. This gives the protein CSVGADNQPQHF.

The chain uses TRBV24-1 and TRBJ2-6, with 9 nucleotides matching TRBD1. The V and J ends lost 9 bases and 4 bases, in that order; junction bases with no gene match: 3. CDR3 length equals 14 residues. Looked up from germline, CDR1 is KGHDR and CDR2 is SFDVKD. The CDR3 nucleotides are TGTGCCACCGGACAGGGGTCCGGGGCCAACGTCCTGACTTTC. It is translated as CATGQGSGANVLTF.

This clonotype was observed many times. CDR3 in DNA: TGTGCCACCTACTCCCAGGGGGCGCCCGGGGAGCTGTTTTTT. It yields the protein CATYSQGAPGELFF. The chain couples TRBV2 to TRBJ2-2; TRBD1 aligns across 8 bases. Germline lookup yields CDR1 SNHLY and CDR2 FYNNEI. V lost 10 bases to trimming and J lost 6 bases; unmatched junction nucleotides: 10. This CDR3 contains 14 residues.

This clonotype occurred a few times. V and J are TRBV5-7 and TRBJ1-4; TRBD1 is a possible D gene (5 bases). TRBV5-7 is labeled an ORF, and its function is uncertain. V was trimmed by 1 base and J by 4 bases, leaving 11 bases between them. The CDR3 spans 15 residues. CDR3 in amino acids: CASSLCGANNEKLFF. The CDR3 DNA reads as TGTGCCAGCAGCTTGTGTGGGGCGAATAATGAAAAACTGTTTTTT.

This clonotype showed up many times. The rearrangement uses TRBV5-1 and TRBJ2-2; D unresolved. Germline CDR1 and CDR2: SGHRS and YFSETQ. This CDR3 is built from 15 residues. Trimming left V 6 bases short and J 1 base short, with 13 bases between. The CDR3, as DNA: TGCGCCAGCACTAGTAGTCTCCGGAACACCGGGGAGCTGTTTTTT. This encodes CASTSSLRNTGELFF.

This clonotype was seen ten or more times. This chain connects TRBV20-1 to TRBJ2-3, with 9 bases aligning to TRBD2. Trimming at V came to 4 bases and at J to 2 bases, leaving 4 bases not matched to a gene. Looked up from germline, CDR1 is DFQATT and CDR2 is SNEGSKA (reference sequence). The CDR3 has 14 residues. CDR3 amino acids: CSAKAGGNTDTQYF. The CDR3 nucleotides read TGCAGTGCTAAAGCGGGAGGAAACACAGATACGCAGTATTTT.

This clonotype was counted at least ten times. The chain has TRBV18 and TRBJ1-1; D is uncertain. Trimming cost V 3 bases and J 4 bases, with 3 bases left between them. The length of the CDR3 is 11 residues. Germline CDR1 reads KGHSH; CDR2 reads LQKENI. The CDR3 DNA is TGTGCCAGCTCACCGATCACTGAAGCTTTCTTT. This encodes CASSPITEAFF.

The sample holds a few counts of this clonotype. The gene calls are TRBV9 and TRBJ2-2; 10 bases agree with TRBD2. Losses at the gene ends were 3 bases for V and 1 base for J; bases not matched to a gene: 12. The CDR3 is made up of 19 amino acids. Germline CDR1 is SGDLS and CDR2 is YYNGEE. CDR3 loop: CASSAAASGRTGNTGELFF. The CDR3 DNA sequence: TGTGCCAGCAGCGCAGCAGCTAGCGGGAGAACGGGGAACACCGGGGAGCTGTTTTTT.

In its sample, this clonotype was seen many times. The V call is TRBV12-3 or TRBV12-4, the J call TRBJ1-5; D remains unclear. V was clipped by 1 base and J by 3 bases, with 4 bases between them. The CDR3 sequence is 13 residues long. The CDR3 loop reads CASSLGTNQPQHF. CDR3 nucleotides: TGTGCCAGCAGTTTAGGGACCAATCAGCCCCAGCATTTT.

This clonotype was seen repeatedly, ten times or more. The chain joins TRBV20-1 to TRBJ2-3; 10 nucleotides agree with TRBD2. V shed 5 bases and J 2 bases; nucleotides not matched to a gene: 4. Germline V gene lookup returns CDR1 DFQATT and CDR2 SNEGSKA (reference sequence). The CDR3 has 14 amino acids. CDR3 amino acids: CSAWTSGVTDTQYF. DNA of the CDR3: TGCAGTGCTTGGACTAGCGGCGTCACAGATACGCAGTATTTT.

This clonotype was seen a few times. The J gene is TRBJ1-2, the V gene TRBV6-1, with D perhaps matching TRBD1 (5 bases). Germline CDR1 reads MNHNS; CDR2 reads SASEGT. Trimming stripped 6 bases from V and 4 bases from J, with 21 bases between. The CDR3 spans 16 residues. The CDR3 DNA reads TGTGCCAGCAGCCTACAGGAGCCCCTGGATCGCTATGGCTACACCTTC. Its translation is CASSLQEPLDRYGYTF.

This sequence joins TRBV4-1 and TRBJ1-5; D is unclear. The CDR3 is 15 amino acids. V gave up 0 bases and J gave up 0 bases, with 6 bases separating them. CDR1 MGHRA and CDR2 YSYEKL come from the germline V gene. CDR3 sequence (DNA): TGCGCCAGCAGCCAAGATTCAGCTAGCAATCAGCCCCAGCATTTT. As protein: CASSQDSASNQPQHF.